Sequencing of this T cell receptor beta chain was carried out in a study of cytomegalovirus exposure and HLA in healthy donors. Overall study context: As released early, the data held 80 million to 90 million unique TCRs from HLA-typed donors.

Findings and limits, study-wide: Specificity of a few CMV-associated chains for CMV antigens was verified in vitro. Association of a missense DCLRE1C variant with TCR beta V- and J-gene trimming was reported in a later analysis.

With 60 Vbeta and 13 Jbeta primers, the PCR was carried out. Repertoires were generated with immunoSEQ multiplex PCR, while TCRdb's copy carries only in-frame clones and drops some. The sample lists 150,000 to 200,000 clones; 75% to 85% were seen once. In the case of this clone: Antigen specificity is unknown.

The origin of this receptor is a woman under 40 in good health and CMV-seropositive. The sample was PBMCs.

The CDR3 DNA is TGTGCCAGCAGCTGGCTACAGGAACCAGTGGGAAACACCATATATTTT. Amino acids: CASSWLQEPVGNTIYF. This sequence joins TRBV7-2 and TRBJ1-3; perhaps TRBD1 as D (5 bases). The V end was cut by 4 bases, the J end by 4 bases, with 17 bases between. The CDR3 consists of 16 residues. Germline loops: CDR1 SGHTA, CDR2 FQGNSA.